Following are 23 T cell receptor beta chains from one sample sequenced in a study of a mutant IDH1 vaccine in newly diagnosed glioma. As for time point: baseline, week 1 (first vaccination visit). Treatment described: pre-vaccination baseline after standard-of-care therapy. Sequenced by immunoSEQ multiplex PCR; TCRdb stores in-frame clones only, minus some. The sample lists roughly 99,000 clones; 85% to 90% were seen once. The sample consisted of PBMCs, taken from a glioma patient treated with radiotherapy, temozolomide or both. These receptors all come from a woman aged 45-59 years with glioma.

The chain has TRBV5-1 and TRBJ2-1; D may be TRBD2 (6 bases). This CDR3 region has 14 residues. V was clipped by 3 bases and J by 6 bases, with 13 bases between them. Germline CDR1 SGHRS, CDR2 YFSETQ. The CDR3 region is CASSYTLGGNEQFF. Here the CDR3 DNA reads TGCGCCAGCAGCTACACTTTGGGGGGCAATGAGCAGTTCTTC.

The chain has TRBV4-1 and TRBJ2-3, with a weak D call TRBD2 (6 bases). Per the germline V gene, CDR1 is MGHRA and CDR2 is YSYEKL. The CDR3 consists of 17 residues. V was pared by 1 base and J by 10 bases, with 24 bases between. CDR3 amino acids: CASSQGARAGPSHPQYF. CDR3 bases: TGCGCCAGCAGCCAAGGAGCCCGTGCGGGGCCATCCCATCCGCAGTATTTT.

The chain joins TRBV19 to TRBJ2-2, with D perhaps given as TRBD1 or TRBD2 (5 bases each). This CDR3 has 13 amino acids. The V gene lost 7 bases and the J gene lost 4 bases, with 10 bases spanning the gap. Germline V gives CDR1 LNHDA, CDR2 SQIVND (reference sequence). The DNA for the CDR3 is TGTGCCAGTAACCGGGGCTCCACCGGGGAGCTGTTTTTT. Amino acids: CASNRGSTGELFF. Based on the CDR3 plus reference TRBV19 and TRBJ2-2, the full variable domain is DGGITQSPKYLFRKEGQNVTLSCEQNLNHDAMYWYRQDPGQGLRLIYYSQIVNDFQKGDIAEGYSVSREKKESFPLTVTSAQKNPTAFYLCASNRGSTGELFFGEGSRLTVL.

This chain uses TRBV9 with TRBJ2-3; no firm D call. CDR3 length equals 12 residues. Germline-derived CDR1 and CDR2 are SGDLS and YYNGEE. The V gene lost 2 bases and the J gene lost 6 bases, with 7 bases spanning the gap. CDR3 sequence reads: CASSVNGDTQYF. CDR3 nucleotide sequence: TGTGCCAGCAGCGTTAACGGGGATACGCAGTATTTT.

V gene TRBV5-4 combines with J gene TRBJ1-1, with D unresolved. Trimming removed 1 base at V and 1 base at J, with 5 bases between. The germline V gene encodes CDR1 SGHNT and CDR2 YYREEE (reference sequence). CDR3 length equals 13 residues. As DNA, the CDR3 is TGTGCCAGCAGCTTGCAACGGAACACTGAAGCTTTCTTT. As protein: CASSLQRNTEAFF. Complete variable domain (other parts from reference TRBV5-4 and TRBJ1-1): ETGVTQSPTHLIKTRGQQVTLRCSSQSGHNTVSWYQQALGQGPQFIFQYYREEENGRGNFPPRFSGLQFPNYSSELNVNALELDDSALYLCASSLQRNTEAFFGQGTRLTVV.

The chain couples TRBV10-1 to TRBJ1-5; D remains unclear. Germline V gene sequence: CDR1 WNHNN, CDR2 SYGVQD (reference sequence). V shed 6 bases and J shed 1 base, with 7 bases lying between them. CDR3 length: 13 residues. CDR3 sequence: CASSQESNQPQHF. DNA for the CDR3: TGCGCCAGCAGCCAGGAAAGCAATCAGCCCCAGCATTTT.

The genes are TRBV10-1 and TRBJ1-4; D possibly corresponds to TRBD1 (5 bases). The CDR3 consists of 13 residues. Germline lookup yields CDR1 WNHNN and CDR2 SYGVQD (reference sequence). Trimming removed 7 bases at V and 15 bases at J, with 21 bases between. The CDR3 nucleotides read TGCGCCAGCATCGGGACGGAGGGGAATTGGGTGTTTTTT. Translation: CASIGTEGNWVFF.

The V gene is TRBV28, the J gene TRBJ2-3, with 8 bases matching TRBD2. Trimming at V came to 2 bases and at J to 5 bases, leaving 9 bases not matched to a gene. The CDR3 covers 16 residues. CDR1 and CDR2 from the germline V gene are MDHEN and SYDVKM. DNA for the CDR3: TGTGCCAGCAGTTTAGTACTAGCGGTCGGCAGAGATACGCAGTATTTT. This translates into CASSLVLAVGRDTQYF.

This chain uses TRBV6-5 with TRBJ1-2, with 7 nucleotides matching TRBD1. The length of the CDR3 is 13 residues. The ends lost 6 bases at V and 6 bases at J; junction bases unmatched: 7. Germline V gives CDR1 MNHEY, CDR2 SVGAGI. CDR3 protein: CASSPGTVNGYTF. In DNA, the CDR3 is TGTGCCAGCAGCCCCGGGACAGTTAATGGCTACACCTTC.

The V call is TRBV19, the J call TRBJ1-1, with unresolved D. The V gene lost 0 bases and the J gene lost 5 bases, with 10 bases spanning the gap. CDR3 size: 14 residues. Germline CDR1 reads LNHDA; CDR2 reads SQIVND (reference sequence). The CDR3: CASSIDQIRTEAFF. In DNA form, the CDR3 reads TGTGCCAGTAGTATAGATCAAATCAGGACTGAAGCTTTCTTT.

Comments on this clone: The sample holds other DNA sequences that translate to the same CDR3. This chain links TRBV9 with TRBJ2-2, with no clear D. The V and J ends lost 0 bases and 4 bases respectively, with 4 bases between them. Germline V gene sequence: CDR1 SGDLS, CDR2 YYNGEE. This CDR3 comprises 13 residues. Here the CDR3 reads CASSVGGTGELFF. The CDR3 DNA follows: TGTGCCAGCAGCGTAGGGGGCACCGGGGAGCTGTTTTTT.

The rearrangement uses TRBV2 and TRBJ1-1, with 7 nucleotides matching TRBD1. This CDR3 has 13 residues. Germline CDR1 SNHLY, CDR2 FYNNEI. V was pared by 7 bases and J by 5 bases, with 7 bases of the junction left unmatched. The CDR3 DNA reads TGTGCCAGCATTCGACAGGGTCCAACTGAAGCTTTCTTT. It yields the protein CASIRQGPTEAFF.

The chain recombines TRBV6-5 with TRBJ1-1, with D possibly being TRBD1 (6 bases). The V gene's germline CDR1 is MNHEY and CDR2 SVGAGI. V lost 7 bases to trimming and J lost 1 base, with 10 bases between them. The CDR3 is made up of 13 amino acids. The CDR3 is CASTGDTNTEAFF. In DNA, the CDR3 is TGTGCCAGCACTGGGGACACGAACACTGAAGCTTTCTTT.

J is TRBJ2-5 and V is TRBV30, with TRBD2 matching 13 bases. CDR3 length: 15 residues. Germline CDR1 and CDR2: GTSNPN and SVGIG (reference sequence). Trimming took 4 bases from V and 5 from J; bases not matched to a gene: 7. CDR3: CAWNPGLAGVETQYF. DNA for the CDR3: TGTGCCTGGAATCCTGGACTAGCGGGAGTGGAGACCCAGTACTTC.

The chain is built from TRBV6-6 and TRBJ1-1; no firm D call. Germline V lookup: CDR1 MNHNY, CDR2 SVGAGI (reference sequence). The CDR3 totals 13 residues. The V and J ends lost 10 bases and 1 base respectively, with 13 bases between them. The chain's CDR3 is CANRGGANTEAFF. CDR3 DNA: TGTGCCAACCGGGGAGGAGCGAACACTGAAGCTTTCTTT.

This clone was detected only a few times. The J gene is TRBJ2-1, the V gene TRBV29-1; the D gene is possibly TRBD1 (6 bases). This CDR3 contains 15 residues. V was trimmed by 4 bases and J by 8 bases, leaving 21 bases between them. CDR1 and CDR2 from the germline V gene are SQVTM and ANQGSEA. Written as DNA, the CDR3 is TGCAGCGTTGGGGGCCCAGGGGTCAATAGAGATGAGCAGTTCTTC. Amino acid sequence: CSVGGPGVNRDEQFF.

This rearrangement joins TRBV5-1 to TRBJ2-1; D gene ambiguous. The CDR3 totals 12 residues. Per the germline V gene, CDR1 is SGHRS and CDR2 is YFSETQ. V shed 4 bases and J shed 5 bases, with 7 bases lying between them. The CDR3 loop reads CASSLPDNEQFF. For the CDR3, the DNA is TGCGCCAGCAGCCTTCCGGACAATGAGCAGTTCTTC.

This clone was observed once. CDR3 sequence: CASSPRDGSDEQYF. For the CDR3, the DNA is TGTGCCAGCAGCCCGCGCGACGGTAGCGACGAGCAGTACTTC. V and J are TRBV7-3 and TRBJ2-7; possible D gene TRBD2, 5 bases. Looked up from germline, CDR1 is SGHTA and CDR2 is FQGTGA. This CDR3 spans 14 amino acids. The V end was cut by 5 bases, the J end by 5 bases, with 16 bases between.

The gene calls are TRBV7-6 and TRBJ1-5; the D gene is possibly TRBD1 (5 bases). Between the trimmed V and J ends, which lost 2 bases and 10 bases, there was a span of 12 bases. CDR3 size: 13 residues. Germline-derived CDR1 and CDR2 are SGHVS and FNYEAQ. The CDR3 DNA follows: TGTGCCAGCAGCTTAACGCCCCGGACACCCCAGCATTTT. Translating it yields CASSLTPRTPQHF.

The rearrangement uses TRBV4-1 and TRBJ1-6; 7 bases are shared with TRBD1. The V gene end was trimmed by 4 bases and the J gene end by 7 bases; junction bases not matched to a gene: 7. Germline V gene sequence: CDR1 MGHRA, CDR2 YSYEKL. The CDR3 has 15 amino acids. CDR3 bases: TGCGCCAGCAGCCTATCGACAGGGAACAATTCACCCCTCCACTTT. Its translation: CASSLSTGNNSPLHF.

The chain recombines TRBV7-9 with TRBJ2-1, with TRBD2 matching 11 bases. This CDR3 is 18 amino acids long. The trim removed 4 bases at V and 6 bases at J, leaving 14 bases unmatched. CDR1 and CDR2 (germline): SEHNR, FQNEAQ (reference sequence). CDR3 in DNA: TGTGCCAGCAGCTCCCCTCTGGGTAGCGGGAGGGCCGTCAATGAGCAGTTCTTC. Translated: CASSSPLGSGRAVNEQFF.

The chain has TRBV7-2 and TRBJ2-2; 7 bases fit TRBD2. J was trimmed by 3 bases and V by 5 bases; bases with no gene match: 15. The CDR3 sequence is 18 residues long. Germline values: CDR1 SGHTA, CDR2 FQGNSA. CDR3 protein: CASSISRGREEDTGELFF. In DNA, the CDR3 is TGTGCCAGCAGCATTAGCCGGGGGAGGGAAGAGGACACCGGGGAGCTGTTTTTT.

J is TRBJ2-1 and V is TRBV5-1; 10 positions match TRBD1. The CDR3 is made up of 15 amino acids. Trimming at V came to 4 bases and at J to 2 bases, leaving 3 bases not matched to a gene. CDR1 and CDR2 (germline): SGHRS, YFSETQ. This CDR3 reads CASSLTGGPYNEQFF. The DNA for the CDR3 is TGCGCCAGCAGCCTGACAGGGGGCCCCTACAATGAGCAGTTCTTC.